This TCR beta chain came from a study of shared clonotypes between healthy human individuals. Whole-study findings and limits: Shared clonotypes: about 5% naive CD4, about 4% naive CD8, about 2.5% memory CD4, under 0.45% memory CD8.

Repertoires were generated with immunoSEQ multiplex PCR, while TCRdb's copy carries only in-frame clones and drops some. The sample has around 550,000 clones, roughly 95% seen once; the top ten hold over 0.1%. Trimming left V 4 bases short and J 3 bases short, with 13 bases between. The CDR3 extends over 15 amino acids. Per the germline V gene, CDR1 is MDHEN and CDR2 is SYDVKM. The naive CD8 subset, CD45RO-negative cells positively selected for CCR7, excluded terminally differentiated effector memory CD45RA+ cells. Adults of Caucasian background living in Nashville, Tennessee made up all donors. With respect to this clone: Its antigen is unknown.

The source of this sequence is a young woman in good health. The sample was naive CD8+ T cells sorted from blood. The chain is built from TRBV28 and TRBJ2-1, with D possibly TRBD2 on 6 matching bases. CDR3 sequence: CASSYSSAGYNEQFF. As DNA, the CDR3 is TGTGCCAGCAGTTACTCTAGCGCCGGCTACAATGAGCAGTTCTTC.